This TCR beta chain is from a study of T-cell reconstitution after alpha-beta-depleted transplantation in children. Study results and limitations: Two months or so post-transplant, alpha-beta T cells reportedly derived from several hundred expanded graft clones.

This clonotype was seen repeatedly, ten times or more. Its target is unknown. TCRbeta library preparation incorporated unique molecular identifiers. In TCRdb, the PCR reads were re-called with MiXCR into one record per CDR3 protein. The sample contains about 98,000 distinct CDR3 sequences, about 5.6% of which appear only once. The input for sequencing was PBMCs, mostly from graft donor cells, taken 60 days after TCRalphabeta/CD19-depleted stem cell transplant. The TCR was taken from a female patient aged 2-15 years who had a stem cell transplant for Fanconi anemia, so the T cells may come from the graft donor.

The CDR3, as DNA: TGTGCCAGCAGTGGCCCAGGGGGCGGGACTGAAGCTTTCTTT. Translation gives CASSGPGGGTEAFF. The chain links TRBV12-3 or TRBV12-4 to TRBJ1-1; 8 bases align to TRBD1. Trimming took 5 bases from V and 5 from J; bases not matched to a gene: 7. This CDR3 region has 14 residues.